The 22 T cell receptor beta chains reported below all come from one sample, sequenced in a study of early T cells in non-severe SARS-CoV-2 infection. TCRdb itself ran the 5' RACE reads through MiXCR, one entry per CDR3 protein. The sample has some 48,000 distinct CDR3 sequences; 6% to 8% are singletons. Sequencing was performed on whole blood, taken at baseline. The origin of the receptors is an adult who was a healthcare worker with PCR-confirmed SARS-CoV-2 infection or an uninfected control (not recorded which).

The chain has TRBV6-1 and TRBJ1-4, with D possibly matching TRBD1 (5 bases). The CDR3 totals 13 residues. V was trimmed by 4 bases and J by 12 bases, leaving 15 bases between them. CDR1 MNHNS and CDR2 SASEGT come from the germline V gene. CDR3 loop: CASSVGPRLELFF. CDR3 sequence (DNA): TGTGCCAGCAGTGTGGGACCTCGACTGGAACTGTTTTTT.

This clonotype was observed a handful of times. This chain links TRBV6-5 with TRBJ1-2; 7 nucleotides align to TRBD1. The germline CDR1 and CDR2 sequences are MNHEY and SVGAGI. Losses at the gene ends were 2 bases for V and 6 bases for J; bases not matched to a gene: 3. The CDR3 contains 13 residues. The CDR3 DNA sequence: TGTGCCAGCAGTTACAGGGGGCGGGATGGCTACACCTTC. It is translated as CASSYRGRDGYTF.

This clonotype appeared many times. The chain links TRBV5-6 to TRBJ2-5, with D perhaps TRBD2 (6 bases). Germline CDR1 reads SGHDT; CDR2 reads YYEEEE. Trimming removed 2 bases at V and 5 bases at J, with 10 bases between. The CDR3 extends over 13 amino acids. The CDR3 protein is CASSLGGIETQYF. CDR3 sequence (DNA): TGTGCCAGCAGCTTAGGAGGGATTGAGACCCAGTACTTC. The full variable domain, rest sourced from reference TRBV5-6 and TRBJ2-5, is DAGVTQSPTHLIKTRGQQVTLRCSPKSGHDTVSWYQQALGQGPQFIFQYYEEEERQRGNFPDRFSGHQFPNYSSELNVNALLLGDSALYLCASSLGGIETQYFGPGTRLLVL.

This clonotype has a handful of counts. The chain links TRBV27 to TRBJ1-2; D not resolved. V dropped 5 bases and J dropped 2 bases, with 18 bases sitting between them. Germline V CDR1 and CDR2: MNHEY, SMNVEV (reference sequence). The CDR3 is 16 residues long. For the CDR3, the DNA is TGTGCCAGCAGTCCCAATGGGAGGAACGGGAACTATGGCTACACCTTC. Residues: CASSPNGRNGNYGYTF.

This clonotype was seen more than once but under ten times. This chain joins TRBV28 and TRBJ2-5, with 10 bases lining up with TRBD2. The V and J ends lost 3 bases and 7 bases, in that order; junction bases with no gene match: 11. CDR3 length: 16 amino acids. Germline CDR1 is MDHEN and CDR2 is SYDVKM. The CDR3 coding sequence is TGTGCCAGCAGTTTTCTGGCTAGCGGGAGTTACGGGACCCAGTACTTC. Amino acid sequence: CASSFLASGSYGTQYF.

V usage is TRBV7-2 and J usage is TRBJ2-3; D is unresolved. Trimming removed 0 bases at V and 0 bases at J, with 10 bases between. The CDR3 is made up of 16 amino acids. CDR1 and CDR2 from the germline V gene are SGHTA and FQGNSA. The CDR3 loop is CASSLAGLTSTDTQYF. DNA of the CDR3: TGTGCCAGCAGCTTAGCGGGTTTGACTAGCACAGATACGCAGTATTTT.

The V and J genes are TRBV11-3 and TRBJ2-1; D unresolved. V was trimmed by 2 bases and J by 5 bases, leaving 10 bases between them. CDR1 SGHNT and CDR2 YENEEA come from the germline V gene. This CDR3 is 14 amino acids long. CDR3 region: CASSLHPTNNEQFF. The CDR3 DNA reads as TGTGCCAGCAGCTTACACCCCACCAACAATGAGCAGTTCTTC.

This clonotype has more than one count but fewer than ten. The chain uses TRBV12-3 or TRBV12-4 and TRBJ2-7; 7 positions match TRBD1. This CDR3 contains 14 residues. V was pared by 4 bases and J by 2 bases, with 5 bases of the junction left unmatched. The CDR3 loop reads CASSSTGVTYEQYF. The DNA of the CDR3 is TGTGCCAGCAGTTCAACAGGGGTCACCTACGAGCAGTACTTC.

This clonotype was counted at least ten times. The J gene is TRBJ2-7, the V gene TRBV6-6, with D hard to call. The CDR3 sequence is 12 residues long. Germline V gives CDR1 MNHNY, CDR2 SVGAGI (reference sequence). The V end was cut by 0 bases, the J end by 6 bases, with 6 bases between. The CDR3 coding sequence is TGTGCCAGCAGTTACTCCAGGCCCGAGCAGTACTTC. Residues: CASSYSRPEQYF.

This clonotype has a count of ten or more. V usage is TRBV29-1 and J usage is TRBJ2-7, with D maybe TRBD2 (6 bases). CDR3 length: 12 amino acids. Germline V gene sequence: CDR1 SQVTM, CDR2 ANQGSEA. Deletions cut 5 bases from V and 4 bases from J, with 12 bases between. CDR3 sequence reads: CSVPYGGYEQYF. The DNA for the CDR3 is TGCAGCGTTCCCTACGGAGGGTACGAGCAGTACTTC.

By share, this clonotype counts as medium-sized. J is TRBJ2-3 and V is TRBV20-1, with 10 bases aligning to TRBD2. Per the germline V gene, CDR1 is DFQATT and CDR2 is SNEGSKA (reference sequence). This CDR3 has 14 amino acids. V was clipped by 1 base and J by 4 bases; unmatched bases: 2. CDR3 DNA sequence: TGCAGTGCTAGAGGCCTAGCGGGAGCAGATACGCAGTATTTT. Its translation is CSARGLAGADTQYF.

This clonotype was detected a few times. CDR3 sequence (DNA): TGTGCCAGCAGCCAAGCCGGGACGGATATCTACGAGCAGTACTTC. Amino acids: CASSQAGTDIYEQYF. The rearrangement joins TRBV4-2 to TRBJ2-7, with D perhaps being TRBD1 or TRBD2 (5 bases each). This CDR3 contains 15 residues. Germline CDR1 is LGHNA and CDR2 is YNFKEQ. V gave up 1 base and J gave up 3 bases, with 13 bases separating them.

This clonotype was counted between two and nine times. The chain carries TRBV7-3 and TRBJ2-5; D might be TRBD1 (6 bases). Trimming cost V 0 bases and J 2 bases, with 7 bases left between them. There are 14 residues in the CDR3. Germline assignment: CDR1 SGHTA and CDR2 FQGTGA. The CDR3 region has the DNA TGTGCCAGCAGCTTAACAGGGGGACAAGAGACCCAGTACTTC. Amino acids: CASSLTGGQETQYF.

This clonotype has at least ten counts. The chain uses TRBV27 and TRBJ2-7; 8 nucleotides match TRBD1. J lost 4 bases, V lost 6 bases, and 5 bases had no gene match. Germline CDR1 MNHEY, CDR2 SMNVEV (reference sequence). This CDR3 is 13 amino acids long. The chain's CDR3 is CASRITGGYEQYF. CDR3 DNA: TGTGCCAGCAGGATTACAGGGGGGTACGAGCAGTACTTC.

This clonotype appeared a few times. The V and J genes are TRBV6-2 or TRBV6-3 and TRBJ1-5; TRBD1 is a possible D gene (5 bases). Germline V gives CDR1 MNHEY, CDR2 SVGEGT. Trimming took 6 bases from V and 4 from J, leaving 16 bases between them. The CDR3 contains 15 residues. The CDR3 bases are TGTGCCAGCAGAAACCGGGGGACGAAAAATCAGCCCCAGCATTTT. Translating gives CASRNRGTKNQPQHF.

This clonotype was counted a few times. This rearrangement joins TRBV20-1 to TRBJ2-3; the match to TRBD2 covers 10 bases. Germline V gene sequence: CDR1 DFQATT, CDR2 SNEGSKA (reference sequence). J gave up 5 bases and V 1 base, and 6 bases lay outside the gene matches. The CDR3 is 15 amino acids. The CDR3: CSARVAGGPRDTQYF. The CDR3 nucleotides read TGCAGTGCTAGAGTAGCGGGAGGACCTAGAGATACGCAGTATTTT.

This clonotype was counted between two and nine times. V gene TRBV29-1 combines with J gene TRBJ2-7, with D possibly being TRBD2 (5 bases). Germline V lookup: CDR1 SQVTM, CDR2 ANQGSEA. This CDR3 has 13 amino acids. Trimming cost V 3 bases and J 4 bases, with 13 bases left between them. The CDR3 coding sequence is TGCAGCGTTGAGAAGGGAGTAGGTTACGAGCAGTACTTC. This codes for CSVEKGVGYEQYF.

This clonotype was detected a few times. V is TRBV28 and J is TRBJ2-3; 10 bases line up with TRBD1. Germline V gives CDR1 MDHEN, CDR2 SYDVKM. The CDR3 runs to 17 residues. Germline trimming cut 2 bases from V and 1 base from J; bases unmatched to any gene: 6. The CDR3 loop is CASSLDRGPTRTDTQYF. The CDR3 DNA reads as TGTGCCAGCAGTTTAGACAGGGGGCCCACCCGCACAGATACGCAGTATTTT.

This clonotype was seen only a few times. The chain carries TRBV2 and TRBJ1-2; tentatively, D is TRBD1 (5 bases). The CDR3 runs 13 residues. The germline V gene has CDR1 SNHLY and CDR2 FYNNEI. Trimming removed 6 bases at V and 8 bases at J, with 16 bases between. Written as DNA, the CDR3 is TGTGCCAGCAGAACCGGGACGGCGGGAGGCTACACCTTC. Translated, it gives CASRTGTAGGYTF.

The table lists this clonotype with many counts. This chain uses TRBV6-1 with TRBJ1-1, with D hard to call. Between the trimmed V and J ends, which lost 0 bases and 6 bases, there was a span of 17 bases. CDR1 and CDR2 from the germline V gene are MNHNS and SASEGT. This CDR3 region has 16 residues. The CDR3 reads CASSEAFALYAPEAFF. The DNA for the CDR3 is TGTGCCAGCAGTGAAGCTTTCGCGTTGTACGCTCCTGAAGCTTTCTTT.

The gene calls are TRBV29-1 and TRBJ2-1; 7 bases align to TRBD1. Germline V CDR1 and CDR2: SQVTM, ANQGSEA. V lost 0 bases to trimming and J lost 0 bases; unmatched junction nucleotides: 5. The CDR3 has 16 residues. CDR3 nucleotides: TGCAGCGTTGAAGATCGGGCAGGGGGCTCCTACAATGAGCAGTTCTTC. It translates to CSVEDRAGGSYNEQFF.

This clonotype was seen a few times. The CDR3 spells CASSYMGSGNQPQHF. In DNA form, the CDR3 reads TGTGCCAGCAGTTACATGGGCAGCGGCAATCAGCCCCAGCATTTT. The rearrangement joins TRBV6-2 or TRBV6-3 to TRBJ1-5; no reliable D call. V lost 2 bases and J 2 bases, leaving 10 bases between the germline ends. The length of the CDR3 is 15 residues. Looked up from germline, CDR1 is MNHEY and CDR2 is SVGEGT.